Included here is one TCR beta chain sequence, with context. Its cognate antigen has yet to be identified. There are no base qualities to consult, and no much larger clone falls within one base. In the germline V gene (reference sequence), CDR1 corresponds to SEHNR and CDR2 to FQNEAQ. From cysteine to phenylalanine, the CDR3 is 15 amino acids long. The CDR3 DNA has 45 bases and is translated from base 1. V ends up 6 bases short and J 8 bases short, with an unmatched junction base count of 12. The library was generated by the immunoSEQ multiplex PCR assay. The source is immuneACCESS, and TCRdb retained only in-frame sequences with V and J called. Part of the clones is not carried over; for the studies checked, unresolved V genes explain less than half of this, and the remainder is unexplained. The sample table lists some 14,000 clones, around nine tenths of them with a count of one. The ten largest clones represent approximately 8.7% of the sample.

These data come from a study of T cell changes during pregnancy in multiple sclerosis (dated by TCRdb to between 2018 and 2021). With respect to the entire study: Changes in the T cell repertoire over the course of pregnancy were examined in this study in women with multiple sclerosis.

The receptor's source is a female donor with multiple sclerosis, enrolled in a pregnancy study. The chain is assembled from TRBV7-9 and TRBJ2-1, with 8 bases in between that match TRBD2. Specimen: CD8+ T cells from peripheral blood mononuclear cells, collected in the first trimester of pregnancy. The CDR3 has the sequence CASSPFVSGVDEQFF. The nucleotides read TGTGCCAGCAGTCCTTTTGTTAGCGGGGTAGATGAGCAGTTCTTC.